These 14 T cell receptor beta chains originate from one sample sequenced in a study of control samples from healthy donors and cancer patients. Assay used: immunoSEQ multiplex PCR; TCRdb lists only in-frame clones, some missing. Altogether some 71,000 clones are present, around nine tenths being singletons, with the ten largest covering around 5.1%. The sequencing input was PBMCs. The receptors shown here come from a man aged 60 to 69 with colorectal cancer.

This clone was detected once. The chain is built from TRBV6-6 and TRBJ2-2, with TRBD1 matching over 8 bases. J was trimmed by 0 bases and V by 2 bases; bases with no gene match: 2. Germline CDR1 reads MNHNY; CDR2 reads SVGAGI (reference sequence). The CDR3 loop spans 16 amino acids. In nucleotides, the CDR3 is TGTGCCAGCAGTTACGCGACAGGGGCGAACACCGGGGAGCTGTTTTTT. As protein: CASSYATGANTGELFF.

This chain links TRBV12-3 or TRBV12-4 with TRBJ1-2; a weak D match, TRBD1 (5 bases). The ends were cut back, 7 bases at V and 4 bases at J, with 13 bases in the middle. The CDR3 has 13 amino acids. CDR3 DNA sequence: TGTGCCAGCACGACAGCCACAAGCTATGGCTACACCTTC. It encodes CASTTATSYGYTF.

This clone has a single count. The chain joins TRBV3-1 (or the pseudogene TRBV3-2) to TRBJ2-3; D not resolved. The length of the CDR3 is 13 residues. Germline values: CDR1 LGHDT, CDR2 YNNKEL (reference sequence). With 6 bases removed from V and 1 base from J, the gap between germline ends came to 8 bases. CDR3 in DNA: TGTGCCAGCAGATTATCTGGCACAGATACGCAGTATTTT. It specifies CASRLSGTDTQYF.

CDR3 amino acids: CASSFLGPLETQYF. CDR3 coding DNA: TGTGCCAGCAGTTTCCTGGGGCCTTTGGAGACCCAGTACTTC. The rearrangement links TRBV27 to TRBJ2-5, with D possibly TRBD1 on 5 matching bases. Trimming took 3 bases from V and 5 from J, leaving 13 bases between them. The CDR3 spans 14 residues. Germline V gene lookup returns CDR1 MNHEY and CDR2 SMNVEV (reference sequence).

The rearrangement joins TRBV5-1 to TRBJ1-2; D is possibly TRBD1 (5 bases). In germline, CDR1 is SGHRS, CDR2 YFSETQ. CDR3 length equals 14 residues. The V end was cut by 3 bases, the J end by 4 bases, with 13 bases between. The CDR3 region is CASSSSGGFYGYTF. The CDR3, as DNA: TGCGCCAGCAGCTCCTCGGGGGGGTTCTATGGCTACACCTTC.

As DNA, the CDR3 is TGTGCCAGCAGCAAAACCCATGTAGACGAGCAGTACTTC. Protein sequence: CASSKTHVDEQYF. V gene TRBV7-9 combines with J gene TRBJ2-7; D is unresolved. The CDR3 contains 13 residues. V lost 5 bases and J 5 bases, leaving 13 bases between the germline ends. Germline V CDR1 and CDR2: SEHNR, FQNEAQ (reference sequence).

The V gene is TRBV7-8, the J gene TRBJ1-5; no firm D call. The germline gives CDR1 SGHVS, CDR2 FQNEAQ. V gave up 0 bases and J gave up 12 bases, with 9 bases separating them. This CDR3 spans 12 amino acids. CDR3 nucleotide sequence: TGTGCCAGCAGCTTAGCCGGCGGGCTCCAGCATTTT. Amino acids: CASSLAGGLQHF.

In regard to this clone: The junction shows a germline mismatch at one end, possibly a read error. The rearrangement joins TRBV5-1 to TRBJ2-5; D possibly corresponds to TRBD1 (6 bases). The CDR3 covers 14 residues. CDR1 is SGHRS and CDR2 is YFSETQ in the germline V gene. CDR3 region: CASTLSFQGETQYF. In nucleotides, the CDR3 is TGCGCCAGCACCTTGTCATTCCAGGGGGAGACCCAGTACTTC.

This clone came up once. V is TRBV5-5 and J is TRBJ2-6; 9 positions agree with TRBD1. The CDR3 contains 17 residues. The germline CDR1 and CDR2 sequences are SGHKS and YYEKEE (reference sequence). V shed 4 bases, J shed 0 bases, and the junction held 5 bases outside the gene matches. The CDR3 loop is CASSPQGARSGANVLTF. Here the CDR3 DNA reads TGTGCCAGCAGCCCACAGGGGGCCCGCTCTGGGGCCAACGTCCTGACTTTC.

The V call is TRBV4-3, the J call TRBJ2-7, with TRBD1 matching over 10 bases. Germline V gives CDR1 LGHNA, CDR2 YSLEER. The CDR3 extends over 16 amino acids. V trimming: 0 bases; J trimming: 5 bases; junction bases outside the gene matches: 7. The CDR3 coding sequence is TGCGCCAGCAGCCAAGATTCGGGGACAGGGGCAAACGAGCAGTACTTC. The encoded protein is CASSQDSGTGANEQYF.

The chain links TRBV4-1 to TRBJ1-5; no clear D. The germline V gene encodes CDR1 MGHRA and CDR2 YSYEKL. V shed 0 bases and J shed 7 bases, with 10 bases lying between them. The CDR3 sequence is 14 residues long. The CDR3: CASSQEGGRQPQHF. The CDR3 nucleotides read TGCGCCAGCAGCCAAGAAGGCGGACGACAGCCCCAGCATTTT.

This chain uses TRBV5-1 with TRBJ2-5; 11 bases agree with TRBD2. Germline V gene sequence: CDR1 SGHRS, CDR2 YFSETQ. Trimming took 0 bases from V and 0 from J; bases not matched to a gene: 4. The CDR3 consists of 17 residues. The CDR3 here is CASSLDLAGGYQETQYF. The CDR3 DNA reads as TGCGCCAGCAGCTTGGATCTAGCGGGGGGCTACCAAGAGACCCAGTACTTC.

V is TRBV6-2 or TRBV6-3 and J is TRBJ2-2; D is ambiguous. Per germline, CDR1 MNHEY and CDR2 SVGEGT. There are 15 residues in the CDR3. V was shortened by 2 bases and J by 4 bases, with 11 bases between the two germline ends. The CDR3 DNA sequence: TGTGCCAGCAGTTACGGCCAGCCCTTCACCGGGGAGCTGTTTTTT. This gives the protein CASSYGQPFTGELFF.

This chain joins TRBV7-3 and TRBJ2-2; 11 bases are a match to TRBD2. The length of the CDR3 is 16 residues. From germline, CDR1 is SGHTA and CDR2 FQGTGA. The ends lost 6 bases at V and 5 bases at J; junction bases unmatched: 8. DNA for the CDR3: TGTGCCAGCAGTCTGGGACTAGCGGCCCTAACCGGGGAGCTGTTTTTT. It translates to CASSLGLAALTGELFF.